This T cell receptor beta chain was observed in a study of CD8 T cells in Susac syndrome. Study-wide results and caveats: An acknowledgment was made by the study that its TCR sequencing and HLA analysis involved relatively few individuals.

Random-hexamer reverse transcription was applied to about 0.5 to 1 ug RNA. TCRdb independently ran MiXCR on the immunoSEQ multiplex PCR reads; one entry per CDR3 protein. Of roughly 150,000 distinct CDR3 sequences listed, nearly 97% are singletons. Sequencing of TCR beta, carried out with a high-throughput approach, was applied to CD8+ and CD4+ T cells from the blood. A note on this clonotype: Its antigen remains unknown.

The material sequenced was CD8+ T cells from PBMCs. The receptor's source is a human donor with multiple sclerosis.

CDR3 protein: CASSLRGSTYEQYF. The CDR3 region has the DNA TGTGCCAGCAGCCTCAGGGGTAGCACCTACGAGCAGTACTTC. The rearrangement uses TRBV27 and TRBJ2-7; a weak D match, TRBD1 (6 bases). This CDR3 is 14 amino acids long. From germline, CDR1 is MNHEY and CDR2 SMNVEV (reference sequence). The V and J ends lost 6 bases and 2 bases respectively, with 14 bases between them.